Listed here are 2 T cell receptor beta chains from one sample, sequenced in a study of T cell repertoires in cytomegalovirus infection. One entry per CDR3 protein results from TCRdb running MiXCR on the reads. This sample has some 680,000 distinct CDR3 sequences, with under 40% found just once. Material for sequencing was PBMCs. These receptors all stem from a human donor in good health (CMV status not recorded). Some clones in this sample may be carry-over from other donors' samples.

This clonotype was detected a few times. The rearrangement links TRBV11-2 to TRBJ2-7; 9 bases match TRBD1. Germline V CDR1 and CDR2: SGHAT, FQNNGV. The length of the CDR3 is 15 residues. The V and J ends lost 3 bases and 5 bases, in that order; junction bases with no gene match: 8. The DNA of the CDR3 is TGTGCCAGCAGCTTGGGGGACAGGGAGTACGACGAGCAGTACTTC. Translated: CASSLGDREYDEQYF.

The sample holds many counts of this clonotype. The V and J genes are TRBV7-8 and TRBJ1-5, with 8 positions matching TRBD1. CDR1 and CDR2 from the germline V gene are SGHVS and FQNEAQ. After removal of 5 bases from V and 0 bases from J, the junction contained 30 bases not matched to a gene. This CDR3 contains 24 residues. CDR3 in DNA: TGTGCCAGCAGCCCCCGGGATCGGACAGGGCCGAAGATCGCTCAGAAATATAGCAATCAGCCCCAGCATTTT. This translates into CASSPRDRTGPKIAQKYSNQPQHF.